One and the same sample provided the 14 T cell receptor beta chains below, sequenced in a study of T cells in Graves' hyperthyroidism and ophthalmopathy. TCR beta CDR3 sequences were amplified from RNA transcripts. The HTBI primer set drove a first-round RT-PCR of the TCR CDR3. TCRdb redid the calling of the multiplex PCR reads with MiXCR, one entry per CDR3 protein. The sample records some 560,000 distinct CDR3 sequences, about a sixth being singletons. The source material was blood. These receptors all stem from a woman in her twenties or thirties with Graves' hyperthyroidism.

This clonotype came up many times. The CDR3 sequence: CSASRVSGYNEQFF. CDR3 in DNA: TGCAGTGCTAGTCGAGTCTCGGGCTACAATGAGCAGTTCTTC. This chain uses TRBV20-1 with TRBJ2-1, with D uncertain. Trimming left V 3 bases short and J 3 bases short, with 12 bases between. Germline V lookup: CDR1 DFQATT, CDR2 SNEGSKA (reference sequence). CDR3 length: 14 residues.

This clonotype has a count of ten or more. Here the CDR3 DNA reads TGTGCCATCAGTGAAAACATAGCGGGAGATGAGTTCTTC. Protein product: CAISENIAGDEFF. The chain carries TRBV10-3 and TRBJ2-1; the match to TRBD2 covers 9 bases. This CDR3 is 13 amino acids long. The trim removed 3 bases at V and 14 bases at J, leaving 8 bases unmatched. CDR1 and CDR2 (germline): ENHRY, SYGVKD.

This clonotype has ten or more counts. CDR3 in amino acids: CATSDGNYGETYNEQFF. In DNA form, the CDR3 reads TGTGCCACCAGTGATGGCAACTACGGGGAGACCTACAATGAGCAGTTCTTC. V is TRBV24-1 and J is TRBJ2-1; D might be TRBD2 (5 bases). The V end was cut by 3 bases, the J end by 2 bases, with 16 bases between. The germline CDR1 and CDR2 sequences are KGHDR and SFDVKD. The CDR3 runs to 17 residues.

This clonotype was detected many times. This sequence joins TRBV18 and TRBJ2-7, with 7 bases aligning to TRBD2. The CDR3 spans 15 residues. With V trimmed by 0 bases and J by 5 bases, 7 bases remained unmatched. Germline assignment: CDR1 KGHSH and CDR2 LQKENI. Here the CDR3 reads CASSPPSTGRNEQYF. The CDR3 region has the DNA TGTGCCAGCTCACCACCTTCGACCGGGAGGAACGAGCAGTACTTC.

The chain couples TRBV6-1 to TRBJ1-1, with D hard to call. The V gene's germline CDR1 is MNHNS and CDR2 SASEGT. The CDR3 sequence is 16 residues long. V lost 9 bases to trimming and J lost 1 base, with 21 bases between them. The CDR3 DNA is TGTGCCAGTTCTCCCGGGTCTTCTCCACGGAACACTGAAGCTTTCTTT. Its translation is CASSPGSSPRNTEAFF.

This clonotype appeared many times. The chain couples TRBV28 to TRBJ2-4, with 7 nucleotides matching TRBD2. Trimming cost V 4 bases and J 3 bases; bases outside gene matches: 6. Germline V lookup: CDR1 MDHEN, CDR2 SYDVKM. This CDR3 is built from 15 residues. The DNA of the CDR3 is TGTGCCAGCAGTTCGGGGGGTAGCGGCAAAAACATTCAGTACTTC. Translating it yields CASSSGGSGKNIQYF.

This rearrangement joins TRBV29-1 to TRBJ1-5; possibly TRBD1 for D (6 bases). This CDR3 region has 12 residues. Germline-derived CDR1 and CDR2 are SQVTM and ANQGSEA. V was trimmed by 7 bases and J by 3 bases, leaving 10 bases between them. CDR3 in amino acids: CSARDNNQPQHF. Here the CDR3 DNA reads TGCAGCGCCCGGGACAACAATCAGCCCCAGCATTTT. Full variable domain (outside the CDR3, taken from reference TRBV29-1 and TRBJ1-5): SAVISQKPSRDICQRGTSLTIQCQVDSQVTMMFWYRQQPGQSLTLIATANQGSEATYESGFVIDKFPISRPNLTFSTLTVSNMSPEDSSIYLCSARDNNQPQHFGDGTRLSIL.

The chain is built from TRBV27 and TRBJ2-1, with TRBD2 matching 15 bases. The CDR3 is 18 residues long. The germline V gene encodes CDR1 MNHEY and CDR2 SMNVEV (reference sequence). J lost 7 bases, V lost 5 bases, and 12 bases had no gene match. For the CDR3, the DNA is TGTGCCAGCAGTCCCGGCTGGACTAGCGGGAGGGCCGGGAATGAGCAGTTCTTC. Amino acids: CASSPGWTSGRAGNEQFF.

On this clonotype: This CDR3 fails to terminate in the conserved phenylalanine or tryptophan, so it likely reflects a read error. In DNA, the CDR3 is TGTGCCAGCAGCGCCGGGACTTTTTACGAGCAGTACCTC. Protein sequence: CASSAGTFYEQYL. V usage is TRBV7-9 and J usage is TRBJ2-7, with D possibly TRBD2 on 6 matching bases. Germline V CDR1 and CDR2: SEHNR, FQNEAQ (reference sequence). The length of the CDR3 is 13 residues. With 5 bases removed from V and 4 bases from J, the gap between germline ends came to 12 bases.

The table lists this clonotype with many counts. CDR3 in DNA: TGTGCCAGCAGACCCTATGACAGCGTAGAGCAGTACTTC. This codes for CASRPYDSVEQYF. This sequence joins TRBV2 and TRBJ2-7; D perhaps matches TRBD1 (5 bases). The V end was cut by 6 bases, the J end by 7 bases, with 16 bases between. Germline V gene data show CDR1 as SNHLY and CDR2 as FYNNEI. The CDR3 has 13 amino acids.

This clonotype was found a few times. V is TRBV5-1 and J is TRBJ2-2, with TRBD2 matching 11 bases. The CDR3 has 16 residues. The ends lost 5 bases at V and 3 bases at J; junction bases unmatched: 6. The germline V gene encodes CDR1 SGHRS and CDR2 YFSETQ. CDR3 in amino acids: CASSQTSGDYTGELFF. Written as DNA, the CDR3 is TGCGCCAGCAGTCAGACTAGCGGGGACTACACCGGGGAGCTGTTTTTT.

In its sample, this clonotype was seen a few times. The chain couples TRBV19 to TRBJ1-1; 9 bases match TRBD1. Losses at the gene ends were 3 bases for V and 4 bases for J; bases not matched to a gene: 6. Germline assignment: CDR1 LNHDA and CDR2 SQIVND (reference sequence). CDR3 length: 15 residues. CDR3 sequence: CASSIPGTGSTEAFF. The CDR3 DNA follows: TGTGCCAGTAGTATCCCCGGGACAGGGAGCACTGAAGCTTTCTTT.

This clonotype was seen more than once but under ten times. This CDR3 reads CASSGKGMSTEAFF. The CDR3 DNA reads as TGTGCCAGCAGCGGTAAGGGTATGAGCACTGAAGCTTTCTTT. The chain is built from TRBV9 and TRBJ1-1, with unresolved D. This CDR3 spans 14 amino acids. V lost 3 bases and J 4 bases, leaving 13 bases between the germline ends. Germline CDR1 is SGDLS and CDR2 is YYNGEE.

CDR3 bases: TGCAGTGCTAACCCACGGAGGGGGCAGATGAACACTGAAGCTTTCTTT. This encodes CSANPRRGQMNTEAFF. V and J are TRBV20-1 and TRBJ1-1, with 7 bases matching TRBD1. This CDR3 is built from 16 residues. CDR1 is DFQATT and CDR2 is SNEGSKA in the germline V gene (reference sequence). J lost 0 bases, V lost 4 bases, and 11 bases had no gene match.